The 14 T cell receptor beta chains given below trace back to one sample, sequenced in a study of shared clonotypes between healthy human individuals (dated by TCRdb to 2020 to 2021). Receptor amplification or capture employed the immunoSEQ multiplex PCR assay. TCRdb holds this immuneACCESS table with in-frame rearrangements only. Some clones are missing; in checked studies, unresolved V genes explain under half, and the rest has no known cause. Across this sample there are roughly 500,000 clones, with 76% seen only once. The top ten hold roughly 13% of the sample. Material: PBMCs. The receptors were sampled from a woman in her thirties or forties in good health. Some clones in this sample may be carry-over from other donors' samples.

The CDR3, as DNA: TGCGCCAGCAGCCATACCGTTGAAAAGGACAACGAGCAGTACTTC. Protein product: CASSHTVEKDNEQYF. The chain links TRBV4-1 to TRBJ2-7; D is possibly TRBD1 (5 bases). CDR1 MGHRA and CDR2 YSYEKL come from the germline V gene. The CDR3 runs to 15 residues. V lost 3 bases and J lost 5, with 17 bases in between.

This chain links TRBV27 with TRBJ1-5, with D unclear. The ends were cut back, 3 bases at V and 0 bases at J, with 9 bases in the middle. Germline values: CDR1 MNHEY, CDR2 SMNVEV (reference sequence). The CDR3 runs to 15 residues. The CDR3 is CASSFDPHSNQPQHF. CDR3 DNA sequence: TGTGCCAGCAGTTTTGATCCCCATAGCAATCAGCCCCAGCATTTT.

The chain employs TRBV28 and TRBJ2-2, with D possibly matching TRBD2 (5 bases). The CDR3 spans 18 residues. Trimming removed 6 bases at V and 2 bases at J, with 22 bases between. Germline V CDR1 and CDR2: MDHEN, SYDVKM. The CDR3 DNA reads as TGTGCCAGCAGAAACCACGGAGGCCCGACGCTTAACACCGGGGAGCTGTTTTTT. Translating gives CASRNHGGPTLNTGELFF. The full variable domain, in which reference TRBV28 and TRBJ2-2 provide the parts outside the CDR3, is DVKVTQSSRYLVKRTGEKVFLECVQDMDHENMFWYRQDPGLGLRLIYFSYDVKMKEKGDIPEGYSVSREKKERFSLILESASTNQTSMYLCASRNHGGPTLNTGELFFGEGSRLTVL.

The chain joins TRBV7-2 to TRBJ2-5; 8 bases align to TRBD2. The J call could be wrong; TRBJ2-7 is a better fit for the DNA end. Germline-derived CDR1 and CDR2 are SGHTA and FQGNSA. CDR3 length equals 15 residues. CDR3 in DNA: TGTGCCAGCAGCTTTCAGACCGGGACTAGGAACGAGCAGTACTTC. Residues: CASSFQTGTRNEQYF.

This clone was detected only a few times. The rearrangement joins TRBV7-6 to TRBJ2-5; 11 nucleotides align to TRBD2. The assigned J gene may be wrong: the sequence end matches TRBJ2-7 better. Looked up from germline, CDR1 is SGHVS and CDR2 is FNYEAQ. The CDR3 sequence is 17 residues long. The CDR3 region is CASSPGTSGLSSYEQYF. In nucleotides, the CDR3 is TGTGCCAGCAGCCCCGGGACTAGCGGTTTGAGCTCCTACGAGCAGTACTTC.

CDR3 DNA sequence: TGTGCCAGCAGCCCGGACGCCAGCAATCAGCCCCAGCATTTT. Protein sequence: CASSPDASNQPQHF. V gene TRBV6-6 combines with J gene TRBJ1-5; D uncertain. V was clipped by 6 bases and J by 1 base, with 10 bases between them. The germline V gene encodes CDR1 MNHNY and CDR2 SVGAGI (reference sequence). There are 14 residues in the CDR3.

The genes are TRBV19 and TRBJ2-7, with D possibly matching TRBD1 (5 bases). This CDR3 is built from 12 residues. V was shortened by 3 bases and J by 4 bases, with 7 bases between the two germline ends. The germline V gene encodes CDR1 LNHDA and CDR2 SQIVND (reference sequence). The CDR3 DNA is TGTGCCAGTAGTATGACAGAGTACGAGCAGTACTTC. This encodes CASSMTEYEQYF.

The genes are TRBV10-3 and TRBJ2-1; the match to TRBD1 covers 7 bases. This CDR3 is 13 amino acids long. CDR1 and CDR2 (germline): ENHRY, SYGVKD. The J segment lost 5 bases and the V segment lost 6 bases, leaving 4 bases of the junction unmatched. CDR3 coding DNA: TGTGCCATCAGAGGGGACAGAGACAATGAGCAGTTCTTC. The encoded protein is CAIRGDRDNEQFF.

The rearrangement uses TRBV15 and TRBJ2-5; 7 bases are a match to TRBD1. The CDR3 runs 15 residues. Trimming at V came to 1 base and at J to 5 bases, leaving 7 bases not matched to a gene. The germline V gene encodes CDR1 LNHNV and CDR2 YYDKDF (reference sequence). The CDR3 nucleotides read TGTGCCACCAGCAGAGGCAACAGGGGAGATGAGACCCAGTACTTC. This gives the protein CATSRGNRGDETQYF.

In DNA, the CDR3 is TGTGCCAGCAGGCCGGGTCGCGGGGGGAGCTCCTACGAGCAGTACTTC. Protein: CASRPGRGGSSYEQYF. The chain carries TRBV11-2 and TRBJ2-7; the match to TRBD2 covers 8 bases. Germline V CDR1 and CDR2: SGHAT, FQNNGV. V was clipped by 6 bases and J by 0 bases; unmatched bases: 10. The length of the CDR3 is 16 residues.

This chain links TRBV2 with TRBJ2-7; 9 nucleotides match TRBD1. The CDR3 loop spans 14 amino acids. Germline loops: CDR1 SNHLY, CDR2 FYNNEI. After removal of 4 bases from V and 3 bases from J, the junction contained 4 bases not matched to a gene. This CDR3 is CASSGTGVYYEQYF. Written as DNA, the CDR3 is TGTGCCAGCAGTGGGACAGGGGTTTACTACGAGCAGTACTTC.

The chain combines TRBV7-9 with TRBJ2-2; TRBD2 matches at 7 bases. The CDR3 is 18 amino acids. Unmatched junction bases numbered 18, after V lost 3 bases and J lost 8 bases. Germline V lookup: CDR1 SEHNR, CDR2 FQNEAQ (reference sequence). The CDR3 reads CASSFSGLAGVVGGELFF. CDR3 DNA sequence: TGTGCCAGCAGCTTTTCGGGATTAGCGGGCGTGGTTGGAGGGGAGCTGTTTTTT.

A few counts support this clone. V gene TRBV19 combines with J gene TRBJ1-4; unclear D gene. The germline V and J ends were trimmed by 6 bases and 3 bases, with 11 bases remaining between them. Germline CDR1 is LNHDA and CDR2 is SQIVND (reference sequence). CDR3 length equals 14 residues. CDR3 nucleotides: TGTGCCAGTAGGACGAGTGGAGCTAATGAAAAACTGTTTTTT. Translated: CASRTSGANEKLFF.

The rearrangement joins TRBV30 to TRBJ2-3; 7 bases agree with TRBD2. CDR3 length: 14 amino acids. Per germline, CDR1 GTSNPN and CDR2 SVGIG (reference sequence). V shed 1 base and J 4 bases; nucleotides not matched to a gene: 5. The CDR3 reads CAWSAAGRSDTQYF. The DNA for the CDR3 is TGTGCCTGGAGTGCAGCGGGAAGGTCAGATACGCAGTATTTT. Using reference TRBV30 and TRBJ2-3 for the parts outside the CDR3, the full variable domain is SQTIHQWPATLVQPVGSPLSLECTVEGTSNPNLYWYRQAAGRGLQLLFYSVGIGQISSEVPQNLSASRPQDRQFILSSKKLLLSDSGFYLCAWSAAGRSDTQYFGPGTRLTVL.